These 31 T cell receptor beta chains came from one sample sequenced in a study of cytomegalovirus exposure and HLA in healthy donors. Both 60 Vbeta primers and 13 Jbeta primers went into the PCR. Only in-frame clones appear in the TCRdb table, and some are missing; sequencing was by immunoSEQ multiplex PCR. The sample contains 150,000 to 200,000 clones, about 65% of which appear only once. Material: PBMCs. The receptors here all came from a young woman in good health and CMV-seropositive.

The V call is TRBV6-5, the J call TRBJ2-2; 7 bases are shared with TRBD2. The CDR3 is 16 amino acids. Trimming cost V 2 bases and J 1 base; bases outside gene matches: 4. Germline V gene sequence: CDR1 MNHEY, CDR2 SVGAGI. For the CDR3, the DNA is TGTGCCAGCAGTTACCTCAGCGGGATGAACACCGGGGAGCTGTTTTTT. This gives the protein CASSYLSGMNTGELFF.

The chain joins TRBV27 to TRBJ1-2, with 7 nucleotides matching TRBD1. The CDR3 loop spans 16 amino acids. Germline CDR1 is MNHEY and CDR2 is SMNVEV (reference sequence). J was trimmed by 3 bases and V by 5 bases; bases with no gene match: 12. The DNA for the CDR3 is TGTGCCAGCAGTGATTACTCCTCGGGACAGCACTATGGCTACACCTTC. Amino acid sequence: CASSDYSSGQHYGYTF.

J is TRBJ2-1 and V is TRBV6-5, with D possibly TRBD2 on 6 matching bases. Germline V gives CDR1 MNHEY, CDR2 SVGAGI. The CDR3 length is 11 residues. The V gene lost 10 bases and the J gene lost 8 bases, with 12 bases spanning the gap. CDR3 loop: CATTSPHEQFF. As DNA, the CDR3 is TGTGCCACCACTAGCCCCCATGAGCAGTTCTTC.

This chain joins TRBV27 and TRBJ1-1, with TRBD1 matching over 8 bases. The germline V gene has CDR1 MNHEY and CDR2 SMNVEV (reference sequence). The CDR3 runs to 15 residues. J lost 0 bases, V lost 5 bases, and 5 bases had no gene match. The DNA of the CDR3 is TGTGCCAGCAGTCCTCGGACAGGGCTGAACACTGAAGCTTTCTTT. Translating it yields CASSPRTGLNTEAFF.

This clone has just a few counts. CDR3 sequence (DNA): TGTGCCAGTAGTGAGACTCCACACCGGGAGACCCAGTACTTC. Its translation is CASSETPHRETQYF. The chain has TRBV19 and TRBJ2-5, with D uncertain. V lost 5 bases, J lost 5 bases, and 15 bases lay in between. CDR1 is LNHDA and CDR2 is SQIVND in the germline V gene (reference sequence). The CDR3 is made up of 14 amino acids.

This clone was observed a handful of times. The rearrangement links TRBV30 to TRBJ1-5, with D possibly matching TRBD1 (5 bases). This CDR3 is built from 11 residues. The V end lost 2 bases, the J end lost 11 bases, and 10 bases lay between the germline ends. Germline assignment: CDR1 GTSNPN and CDR2 SVGIG (reference sequence). CDR3 in amino acids: CAWSITGAQHF. CDR3 DNA: TGTGCCTGGAGTATCACAGGAGCCCAGCATTTT.

The V call is TRBV19, the J call TRBJ1-2, with a possible D match to TRBD1 (5 bases). Germline CDR1 is LNHDA and CDR2 is SQIVND (reference sequence). The length of the CDR3 is 13 residues. V lost 4 bases to trimming and J lost 0 bases, with 6 bases between them. CDR3 amino acids: CASSTQANYGYTF. The CDR3 nucleotides are TGTGCCAGTAGTACACAGGCTAACTATGGCTACACCTTC.

The chain carries TRBV7-6 and TRBJ2-7; TRBD2 agrees at 8 bases. The V gene's germline CDR1 is SGHVS and CDR2 FNYEAQ. This CDR3 spans 15 amino acids. With V trimmed by 2 bases and J by 0 bases, 3 bases remained unmatched. This CDR3 reads CASSLLAGSSYEQYF. The CDR3 bases are TGTGCCAGCAGCTTATTAGCGGGGAGCTCCTACGAGCAGTACTTC.

In this sample, this clone turned up once. The chain combines TRBV4-2 with TRBJ2-7; D is perhaps TRBD1 (5 bases). The CDR3 runs to 13 residues. Trimming took 0 bases from V and 5 from J, leaving 8 bases between them. CDR1 is LGHNA, CDR2 YNFKEQ, per germline. CDR3: CASSQDRVNEQYF. Here the CDR3 DNA reads TGTGCCAGCAGCCAAGACAGGGTAAACGAGCAGTACTTC.

The J gene is TRBJ1-4, the V gene TRBV5-1, with D possibly TRBD1 on 5 matching bases. Germline V lookup: CDR1 SGHRS, CDR2 YFSETQ. This CDR3 is built from 14 residues. V lost 0 bases and J 8 bases, leaving 11 bases between the germline ends. The CDR3 spells CASSLVAGSEKLFF. DNA of the CDR3: TGCGCCAGCAGCTTGGTCGCAGGGTCGGAAAAACTGTTTTTT.

This clone was seen a single time. The chain carries TRBV7-3 and TRBJ2-7; 7 bases line up with TRBD1. V was clipped by 2 bases and J by 6 bases; unmatched bases: 7. Germline values: CDR1 SGHTA, CDR2 FQGTGA. The CDR3 is 14 amino acids. CDR3: CASSLDDRVGEQYF. CDR3 coding DNA: TGTGCCAGCAGCTTAGACGACAGGGTGGGCGAGCAGTACTTC.

V is TRBV4-3 and J is TRBJ2-7, with a tentative D call TRBD1 (5 bases). Germline V gene data show CDR1 as LGHNA and CDR2 as YSLEER. The CDR3 extends over 15 amino acids. V lost 1 base and J 2 bases, leaving 12 bases between the germline ends. The CDR3 DNA sequence: TGCGCCAGCAGCCAAGGAGCACTGGGGCCCTACGAGCAGTACTTC. Translated: CASSQGALGPYEQYF.

The chain is built from TRBV9 and TRBJ2-2, with D possibly TRBD1 on 6 matching bases. Between the trimmed V and J ends, which lost 5 bases and 1 base, there was a span of 12 bases. This CDR3 has 15 amino acids. Germline assignment: CDR1 SGDLS and CDR2 YYNGEE. The CDR3 DNA sequence: TGTGCCAGCAGTAGTACAGGGCAGAACACCGGGGAGCTGTTTTTT. Translated, it gives CASSSTGQNTGELFF.

This clone was counted a single time. The V gene is TRBV14, the J gene TRBJ2-5; maybe TRBD2 (6 bases). Trimming left V 0 bases short and J 0 bases short, with 14 bases between. This CDR3 is 17 amino acids long. CDR1 is SGHDN, CDR2 FVKESK, per germline. The CDR3 loop reads CASSQDWGLGHQETQYF. As DNA, the CDR3 is TGTGCCAGCAGCCAAGATTGGGGACTTGGACACCAAGAGACCCAGTACTTC.

The gene calls are TRBV7-3 and TRBJ2-2; TRBD2 matches 11 bases. There are 17 residues in the CDR3. Losses at the gene ends were 2 bases for V and 0 bases for J; bases not matched to a gene: 2. Looked up from germline, CDR1 is SGHTA and CDR2 is FQGTGA. In DNA, the CDR3 is TGTGCCAGCAGCTTAGGGACTAGCGGCGCGAACACCGGGGAGCTGTTTTTT. As protein: CASSLGTSGANTGELFF.

Only a few counts were recorded for this clone. The chain uses TRBV19 and TRBJ2-7; 11 bases are a match to TRBD2. Germline CDR1 reads LNHDA; CDR2 reads SQIVND (reference sequence). The CDR3 runs to 16 residues. V was clipped by 4 bases and J by 1 base; unmatched bases: 6. CDR3 in amino acids: CASSTPTSGSSYEQYF. The CDR3 DNA is TGTGCCAGTAGTACACCCACTAGCGGGAGTTCCTACGAGCAGTACTTC.

This sequence joins TRBV19 and TRBJ2-2; D gene ambiguous. The CDR3 spans 15 residues. Trimming took off 4 bases at V and 1 base at J, with 10 bases between the two ends. The germline V gene has CDR1 LNHDA and CDR2 SQIVND (reference sequence). The CDR3 spells CASSRAGVNTGELFF. CDR3 nucleotides: TGTGCCAGTAGTAGGGCAGGTGTGAACACCGGGGAGCTGTTTTTT. Full variable domain (rest looked up from reference TRBV19 and TRBJ2-2): DGGITQSPKYLFRKEGQNVTLSCEQNLNHDAMYWYRQDPGQGLRLIYYSQIVNDFQKGDIAEGYSVSREKKESFPLTVTSAQKNPTAFYLCASSRAGVNTGELFFGEGSRLTVL.

The chain links TRBV27 to TRBJ1-6; 8 bases are a match to TRBD1. Looked up from germline, CDR1 is MNHEY and CDR2 is SMNVEV (reference sequence). The CDR3 runs 15 residues. The V gene end was trimmed by 4 bases and the J gene end by 7 bases; junction bases not matched to a gene: 6. The DNA for the CDR3 is TGTGCCAGCAGTTCCAGGGGGCCCAACAATTCACCCCTCCACTTT. Protein: CASSSRGPNNSPLHF.

The chain uses TRBV4-2 and TRBJ1-2; D is ambiguous. Germline V lookup: CDR1 LGHNA, CDR2 YNFKEQ. Trimming left V 0 bases short and J 4 bases short, with 6 bases between. The CDR3 runs to 13 residues. CDR3 protein: CASSQESGYGYTF. The CDR3 DNA reads TGTGCCAGCAGCCAAGAATCGGGCTATGGCTACACCTTC.

The J gene is TRBJ2-7, the V gene TRBV28; weak D call: TRBD2 (5 bases). Germline V CDR1 and CDR2: MDHEN, SYDVKM. The CDR3 has 13 amino acids. Trimming removed 6 bases at V and 5 bases at J, with 14 bases between. The chain's CDR3 is CASSPGSGDEQYF. Here the CDR3 DNA reads TGTGCCAGCAGCCCTGGGTCCGGGGACGAGCAGTACTTC.

The rearrangement joins TRBV5-6 to TRBJ2-6; TRBD2 is a possible D gene (6 bases). The CDR3 is made up of 17 amino acids. Germline CDR1 and CDR2: SGHDT and YYEEEE. Trimming took 1 base from V and 1 from J, leaving 12 bases between them. For the CDR3, the DNA is TGTGCCAGCAGCTTGATGGAGGGGCGGTCTGGGGCCAACGTCCTGACTTTC. Translation gives CASSLMEGRSGANVLTF.

The chain recombines TRBV19 with TRBJ2-1; 9 bases align to TRBD1. Germline CDR1 and CDR2: LNHDA and SQIVND (reference sequence). The CDR3 loop spans 14 amino acids. The V gene end was trimmed by 6 bases and the J gene end by 7 bases; junction bases not matched to a gene: 7. CDR3 region: CASRRRDRVNEQFF. CDR3 nucleotide sequence: TGTGCCAGTAGGAGACGGGACAGGGTAAATGAGCAGTTCTTC.

In this sample, this clone turned up a few times. This sequence joins TRBV7-8 and TRBJ1-5, with 7 bases matching TRBD1. Germline CDR1 SGHVS, CDR2 FQNEAQ. V trimming: 5 bases; J trimming: 5 bases; junction bases outside the gene matches: 9. This CDR3 contains 15 residues. The CDR3 spells CASSLLTGVDQPQHF. CDR3 DNA sequence: TGTGCCAGCAGCCTCCTTACAGGGGTAGATCAGCCCCAGCATTTT.

The chain employs TRBV11-3 and TRBJ2-1, with D unclear. Trimming left V 1 base short and J 7 bases short, with 8 bases between. The CDR3 runs 13 residues. From germline, CDR1 is SGHNT and CDR2 YENEEA. CDR3 sequence: CASSLGAVNEQFF. CDR3 bases: TGTGCCAGCAGCTTAGGGGCCGTAAATGAGCAGTTCTTC. Drawing the rest from reference TRBV11-3 and TRBJ2-1, the complete variable domain is EAGVVQSPRYKIIEKKQPVAFWCNPISGHNTLYWYLQNLGQGPELLIRYENEEAVDDSQLPKDRFSAERLKGVDSTLKIQPAELGDSAVYLCASSLGAVNEQFFGPGTRLTVL.

The chain carries TRBV5-8 and TRBJ1-1; TRBD1 agrees at 9 bases. V was clipped by 2 bases and J by 11 bases; unmatched bases: 10. The CDR3 extends over 14 amino acids. Germline CDR1 reads SGHTS; CDR2 reads YDEGEE. This CDR3 is CASSFRTGARPAFF. The CDR3, as DNA: TGTGCCAGCAGCTTTCGGACAGGGGCCCGGCCCGCTTTCTTT.

J is TRBJ2-7 and V is TRBV28; maybe TRBD2 (6 bases). Trimming pared 5 bases from V and 2 bases from J, leaving 19 bases between. The CDR3 length is 16 residues. The germline CDR1 and CDR2 sequences are MDHEN and SYDVKM. The chain's CDR3 is CASSPARSGRTYEQYF. The CDR3 DNA reads TGTGCCAGCAGTCCAGCCCGGAGCGGGCGGACCTACGAGCAGTACTTC.

The V gene is TRBV19, the J gene TRBJ2-6; TRBD1 agrees at 10 bases. The ends lost 1 base at V and 2 bases at J; junction bases unmatched: 5. Germline V lookup: CDR1 LNHDA, CDR2 SQIVND (reference sequence). The CDR3 is made up of 18 amino acids. Here the CDR3 reads CASSIVDRGNAGANVLTF. As DNA, the CDR3 is TGTGCCAGTAGTATAGTGGACAGGGGGAATGCTGGGGCCAACGTCCTGACTTTC.

Concerning this clone itself: Without the conserved terminal phenylalanine or tryptophan, this CDR3 likely stems from a read error. V and J are TRBV30 and TRBJ1-1; the D is unclear. Germline CDR1 is GTSNPN and CDR2 is SVGIG (reference sequence). Trimming stripped 3 bases from V and 1 base from J, with 9 bases between. This CDR3 region has 13 residues. CDR3 DNA sequence: TGTGCCTGGAGGATCGACTGGAACACTGAAGCTTTCCTT. Protein product: CAWRIDWNTEAFL.

In nucleotides, the CDR3 is TGTGCCAGCAGCTTGGCTGGCTCACCGCCCTATGGCTACACCTTC. Its translation is CASSLAGSPPYGYTF. V and J are TRBV5-8 and TRBJ1-2; D call uncertain. CDR1 and CDR2 (germline): SGHTS, YDEGEE. The CDR3 consists of 15 residues. Trimming removed 0 bases from V and 4 bases from J, with 13 bases in between.

This clone was detected only a few times. The CDR3 loop is CAWSLVSGNTIYF. The DNA of the CDR3 is TGTGCCTGGTCACTGGTCTCTGGAAACACCATATATTTT. This sequence joins TRBV30 and TRBJ1-3; no reliable D call. This CDR3 contains 13 residues. The germline V gene encodes CDR1 GTSNPN and CDR2 SVGIG (reference sequence). With 5 bases removed from V and 0 bases from J, the gap between germline ends came to 8 bases.

This clone showed up just a few times. V is TRBV5-1 and J is TRBJ1-1; TRBD1 agrees at 7 bases. Germline V gene sequence: CDR1 SGHRS, CDR2 YFSETQ. This CDR3 is built from 15 residues. V dropped 3 bases and J dropped 1; count of bases not matched to a gene: 6. This CDR3 reads CASSSTGMKNTEAFF. The CDR3 DNA reads TGCGCCAGCAGCTCGACAGGGATGAAGAACACTGAAGCTTTCTTT.